This T cell receptor (beta chain) was retrieved from a study of cytomegalovirus exposure and HLA in healthy donors. Unrecorded immune exposures were likely, despite nominal health at sampling. This clone was seen only once. Its antigen is unknown. Vbeta (60) and Jbeta (13) primers were used in the PCR. Per the original data handling: In a later analysis, about 11 million of approximately 86 million unique beta chains occurred in at least two donors. Repertoires were generated with immunoSEQ multiplex PCR, while TCRdb's copy carries only in-frame clones and drops some. That table supplies the V and J calls and clone size; D and trimming were determined from the DNA. The sample yields over 55,000 clones, around 91% seen once. Study-wide points: With later analysis, a missense DCLRE1C variant became linked to TCR beta V- and J-gene trimming.

The CDR3 sequence is 14 residues long. CDR1 and CDR2 from the germline V gene are SGHNT and YYREEE (reference sequence). V was pared by 5 bases and J by 0 bases, with 4 bases of the junction left unmatched. This receptor was taken from a woman between 25 and 40 years old in good health and CMV-seropositive. Sample: PBMCs. This chain uses TRBV5-4 with TRBJ2-5, with 7 bases fitting TRBD2. The CDR3 region is CASSPTSDQETQYF. The CDR3 region has the DNA TGTGCCAGCAGTCCCACTAGCGACCAAGAGACCCAGTACTTC.